This passage covers 15 T cell receptor beta chains from one sample sequenced in a study of shared clonotypes between healthy human individuals. TCRdb's copy holds only in-frame clones and misses some; the assay was immunoSEQ multiplex PCR. The sample records 2 million to 3 million clones, approximately 94% being singletons. The sequencing sample was made of naive CD4+ T cells sorted from blood. The subset is: CD45RA+ positively selected. All receptors come from a man between 18 and 29 years old in good health.

With regard to this clone: A much bigger clone sits one base away, suggesting this may be a read error. The chain carries TRBV11-3 and TRBJ2-7; no definite D call. Trimming shortened V by 4 bases and J by 0 bases, and 1 base separated the two germline ends. There are 11 residues in the CDR3. Germline lookup yields CDR1 SGHNT and CDR2 YENEEA. The CDR3 DNA sequence: TGTGCCAGCAGCTCCTCCTACGAGCAGTACTTC. Translated, it gives CASSSSYEQYF.

The chain employs TRBV5-1 and TRBJ2-2, with D perhaps matching TRBD2 (6 bases). Trimming left V 5 bases short and J 6 bases short, with 11 bases between. The CDR3 extends over 13 amino acids. Germline V gene data show CDR1 as SGHRS and CDR2 as YFSETQ. The CDR3 reads CASSGGNPGELFF. CDR3 coding DNA: TGCGCCAGCAGTGGCGGGAATCCCGGGGAGCTGTTTTTT.

CDR3 DNA: TGCGCCAGCAGACCCGAATACAATGAGCAGTTCTTC. It encodes CASRPEYNEQFF. The J gene is TRBJ2-1, the V gene TRBV10-2; unclear D gene. Germline CDR1 WSHSY, CDR2 SAAADI. Trimming removed 6 bases at V and 4 bases at J, with 7 bases between. This CDR3 spans 12 amino acids.

The rearrangement uses TRBV28 and TRBJ1-5; the D gene is possibly TRBD1 (6 bases). The CDR3 consists of 14 residues. Trimming took off 5 bases at V and 6 bases at J, with 14 bases between the two ends. CDR1 and CDR2 from the germline V gene are MDHEN and SYDVKM. CDR3 nucleotide sequence: TGTGCCAGCAGTGTAAGAACAGGGTTTCAGCCCCAGCATTTT. Its protein is CASSVRTGFQPQHF.

The chain is built from TRBV6-4 and TRBJ2-3; D gene ambiguous. This CDR3 has 12 residues. Germline values: CDR1 MRHNA, CDR2 SNTAGT. Trimming cost V 2 bases and J 6 bases, with 6 bases left between them. CDR3 DNA sequence: TGTGCCAGCAGTGACGGTTTGGATACGCAGTATTTT. Amino acids: CASSDGLDTQYF.

The chain has TRBV9 and TRBJ2-2; 7 nucleotides line up with TRBD1. Germline values: CDR1 SGDLS, CDR2 YYNGEE. The junction had 3 bases not matched to a gene; V was cut back by 4 bases and J by 0 bases. The CDR3 consists of 15 residues. The CDR3 region has the DNA TGTGCCAGCAGCTGGGGGACAGCGAACACCGGGGAGCTGTTTTTT. It encodes CASSWGTANTGELFF. The full variable domain, its missing parts supplied by reference TRBV9 and TRBJ2-2, is DSGVTQTPKHLITATGQRVTLRCSPRSGDLSVYWYQQSLDQGLQFLIQYYNGEERAKGNILERFSAQQFPDLHSELNLSSLELGDSALYFCASSWGTANTGELFFGEGSRLTVL.

The J gene is TRBJ2-7, the V gene TRBV18; a weak D match, TRBD1 (5 bases). Germline V gives CDR1 KGHSH, CDR2 LQKENI. Trimming cost V 2 bases and J 1 base, with 9 bases left between them. The CDR3 runs to 14 residues. DNA of the CDR3: TGTGCCAGCTCACCAGGTAGACAGTCCTACGAGCAGTACTTC. Residues: CASSPGRQSYEQYF.

CDR3 residues: CASQNQDYGYTF. The CDR3 bases are TGTGCCAGCCAAAACCAGGACTATGGCTACACCTTC. V gene TRBV28 combines with J gene TRBJ1-2, with D unclear. The CDR3 is 12 amino acids. Between the trimmed V and J ends, which lost 8 bases and 3 bases, there was a span of 10 bases. Per germline, CDR1 MDHEN and CDR2 SYDVKM.

Written as DNA, the CDR3 is TGCGCCAGCAGCCCTCGGGATCGCTACGAGCAGTACTTC. Translation gives CASSPRDRYEQYF. The gene calls are TRBV4-1 and TRBJ2-7; D perhaps matches TRBD2 (5 bases). The CDR3 extends over 13 amino acids. V gave up 4 bases and J gave up 3 bases, with 10 bases separating them. Germline V gene sequence: CDR1 MGHRA, CDR2 YSYEKL.

The sample holds one count of this clone. J is TRBJ2-3 and V is TRBV5-4; D is ambiguous. Trimming left V 4 bases short and J 7 bases short, with 13 bases between. Germline CDR1 reads SGHNT; CDR2 reads YYREEE (reference sequence). The CDR3 is 13 amino acids. This chain's CDR3 is CASSPSQPNTQYF. In nucleotides, the CDR3 is TGTGCCAGCAGCCCTTCACAACCCAATACGCAGTATTTT.

As to this clone: The sample contains more than one DNA sequence encoding this CDR3. CDR3 residues: CASSFGTGVNQPQHF. The DNA for the CDR3 is TGTGCCAGCAGCTTTGGGACAGGGGTAAATCAGCCCCAGCATTTT. The chain has TRBV7-9 and TRBJ1-5, with TRBD1 matching over 10 bases. CDR3 length equals 15 residues. The germline V gene encodes CDR1 SEHNR and CDR2 FQNEAQ (reference sequence). The trim removed 3 bases at V and 4 bases at J, leaving 3 bases unmatched.

The J gene is TRBJ1-4, the V gene TRBV19, with 9 bases matching TRBD1. The germline V gene encodes CDR1 LNHDA and CDR2 SQIVND (reference sequence). With 5 bases clipped from V and 11 bases from J, the junction kept 6 bases outside the gene matches. The CDR3 sequence is 13 residues long. The CDR3 DNA follows: TGTGCCAGTAGTTCCTGGACAGGGGAGAAACTGTTTTTT. Translated: CASSSWTGEKLFF.

In its sample, this clone was seen a few times. Different DNA sequences within this sample yield the same CDR3. V and J are TRBV5-1 and TRBJ2-7; 8 bases line up with TRBD2. V lost 1 base, J lost 2 bases, and 2 bases stayed unmatched. The CDR3 covers 14 residues. CDR1 and CDR2 from the germline V gene are SGHRS and YFSETQ. The CDR3, as DNA: TGCGCCAGCAGCTTGACTAGCGGCCCCTACGAGCAGTACTTC. Protein product: CASSLTSGPYEQYF.

The CDR3 loop reads CATTGNEKLFF. CDR3 DNA: TGTGCCACGACAGGAAATGAAAAACTGTTTTTT. V gene TRBV6-5 combines with J gene TRBJ1-4; tentatively, D is TRBD1 (6 bases). Looked up from germline, CDR1 is MNHEY and CDR2 is SVGAGI. The germline V and J ends were trimmed by 10 bases and 5 bases, with 8 bases remaining between them. The CDR3 contains 11 residues.

J is TRBJ1-1 and V is TRBV5-4; no clear D. Germline V gene sequence: CDR1 SGHNT, CDR2 YYREEE (reference sequence). Trimming removed 4 bases from V and 2 bases from J, with 15 bases in between. The CDR3 loop spans 15 amino acids. This CDR3 is CASSRDQAGNTEAFF. The CDR3 DNA is TGTGCCAGCAGCCGCGACCAAGCGGGAAACACTGAAGCTTTCTTT.